A single sample is the source of the 9 T cell receptor beta chains below, sequenced in a study of cytomegalovirus exposure and HLA in healthy donors. The PCR ran on 60 Vbeta and 13 Jbeta primers. Only in-frame clones appear in the TCRdb table, and some are missing; sequencing was by immunoSEQ multiplex PCR. The sample carries about 93,000 clones, 65% to 85% recorded once. The sample comprised PBMCs. The receptors were sampled from a man aged 50-59 years in good health and CMV-seronegative.

The gene calls are TRBV5-1 and TRBJ2-2, with D possibly TRBD2 on 6 matching bases. Germline CDR1 is SGHRS and CDR2 is YFSETQ. The CDR3 spans 16 residues. Trimming removed 4 bases from V and 5 bases from J, with 18 bases in between. This CDR3 is CASSRDPTSLTGELFF. CDR3 nucleotides: TGCGCCAGCAGCCGAGATCCGACTAGTTTGACCGGGGAGCTGTTTTTT.

The gene calls are TRBV11-2 and TRBJ1-2; D perhaps matches TRBD1 (6 bases). There are 14 residues in the CDR3. The V gene's germline CDR1 is SGHAT and CDR2 FQNNGV. V was trimmed by 5 bases and J by 6 bases, leaving 16 bases between them. The CDR3: CASSLIQGRDGYTF. The CDR3 region has the DNA TGTGCCAGCAGCCTGATCCAGGGGCGAGATGGCTACACCTTC.

The rearrangement uses TRBV10-1 and TRBJ2-2, with D perhaps TRBD1 (5 bases). Trimming pared 6 bases from V and 6 bases from J, leaving 8 bases between. There are 12 residues in the CDR3. Germline V lookup: CDR1 WNHNN, CDR2 SYGVQD (reference sequence). CDR3 loop: CASRGAAGELFF. DNA for the CDR3: TGCGCCAGCAGAGGGGCCGCCGGGGAGCTGTTTTTT.

This clone was detected once. The chain employs TRBV5-5 and TRBJ2-5; D perhaps matches TRBD1 (8 bases). Germline assignment: CDR1 SGHKS and CDR2 YYEKEE (reference sequence). The CDR3 loop spans 14 amino acids. V dropped 4 bases and J dropped 2 bases, with 12 bases sitting between them. The chain's CDR3 is CASSLQGGQETQYF. CDR3 coding DNA: TGTGCCAGCAGCCTACAGGGGGGGCAAGAGACCCAGTACTTC.

The chain links TRBV19 to TRBJ2-3, with a possible D match to TRBD1 (5 bases). Deletions cut 1 base from V and 3 bases from J, with 11 bases between. The germline gives CDR1 LNHDA, CDR2 SQIVND (reference sequence). The CDR3 is 15 amino acids. This chain's CDR3 is CASSIAVGRTDTQYF. In nucleotides, the CDR3 is TGTGCCAGTAGTATAGCGGTGGGGCGGACAGATACGCAGTATTTT.

This clone has a single count. The genes are TRBV15 and TRBJ1-2; 9 positions agree with TRBD1. Germline V gene lookup returns CDR1 LNHNV and CDR2 YYDKDF (reference sequence). This CDR3 region has 15 residues. V trimming: 5 bases; J trimming: 4 bases; junction bases outside the gene matches: 8. CDR3 loop: CATSEGTGRLYGYTF. DNA of the CDR3: TGTGCCACCAGCGAAGGGACAGGGAGACTCTATGGCTACACCTTC. Variable domain in full (rest from reference TRBV15 and TRBJ1-2): DAMVIQNPRYQVTQFGKPVTLSCSQTLNHNVMYWYQQKSSQAPKLLFHYYDKDFNNEADTPDNFQSRRPNTSFCFLDIRSPGLGDTAMYLCATSEGTGRLYGYTFGSGTRLTVV.

This clone appeared a few times. The chain has TRBV28 and TRBJ2-2; TRBD1 matches 9 bases. The germline gives CDR1 MDHEN, CDR2 SYDVKM. This CDR3 contains 17 residues. Germline trimming cut 5 bases from V and 4 bases from J; bases unmatched to any gene: 11. The CDR3 is CASSETTGTGITGELFF. The CDR3 bases are TGTGCCAGCAGTGAAACAACCGGGACAGGGATCACCGGGGAGCTGTTTTTT. Full variable domain (rest looked up from reference TRBV28 and TRBJ2-2): DVKVTQSSRYLVKRTGEKVFLECVQDMDHENMFWYRQDPGLGLRLIYFSYDVKMKEKGDIPEGYSVSREKKERFSLILESASTNQTSMYLCASSETTGTGITGELFFGEGSRLTVL.

The chain combines TRBV5-1 with TRBJ2-1, with 10 nucleotides matching TRBD2. Per the germline V gene, CDR1 is SGHRS and CDR2 is YFSETQ. CDR3 size: 15 residues. Germline trimming cut 4 bases from V and 6 bases from J; bases unmatched to any gene: 7. CDR3 sequence (DNA): TGCGCCAGCAGCCGTGGACTAGCGGACTCCAATGAGCAGTTCTTC. Amino acid sequence: CASSRGLADSNEQFF. The full variable domain, in which reference TRBV5-1 and TRBJ2-1 provide the parts outside the CDR3, is KAGVTQTPRYLIKTRGQQVTLSCSPISGHRSVSWYQQTPGQGLQFLFEYFSETQRNKGNFPGRFSGRQFSNSRSEMNVSTLELGDSALYLCASSRGLADSNEQFFGPGTRLTVL.

This chain joins TRBV15 and TRBJ2-7; D remains unclear. Germline CDR1 and CDR2: LNHNV and YYDKDF (reference sequence). The ends were cut back, 4 bases at V and 1 base at J, with 8 bases in the middle. The CDR3 covers 13 residues. CDR3 in DNA: TGTGCCACCAGCATACGGGTATCCTACGAGCAGTACTTC. This encodes CATSIRVSYEQYF.